The T cell receptor (beta chain) under discussion was sequenced for a study of blood T cells in healthy people across ages. This clonotype was counted at least ten times. The ends were cut back, 1 base at V and 5 bases at J, with 14 bases in the middle. The CDR3 contains 14 residues. Germline V gives CDR1 DFQATT, CDR2 SNEGSKA (reference sequence). Together with a sample-barcoded 5' primer, a J-beta primer mix was included in a second PCR lasting 7 to 11 cycles. TCRdb reprocessed the 5' RACE reads with MiXCR, giving one entry per CDR3 protein. The data show about 640,000 distinct CDR3 sequences, with roughly 43% seen just once and 25% to 35% held by the top ten.

The TCR comes from a man older than 75 in good health. The sequenced material came from blood. The chain links TRBV20-1 to TRBJ2-5; TRBD1 is a possible D gene (7 bases). CDR3 region: CSARVGGGEETQYF. CDR3 sequence (DNA): TGCAGTGCTAGAGTTGGAGGGGGCGAGGAGACCCAGTACTTC.